Sequencing of this TCR beta chain was carried out in a study of blood T cell repertoires in COVID-19. Profiled with immunoSEQ multiplex PCR; TCRdb holds only in-frame clones, not every one. The table has some 160,000 clones, around four fifths seen once. V dropped 0 bases and J dropped 9 bases, with 12 bases sitting between them. The germline CDR1 and CDR2 sequences are SGHDN and FVKESK. This CDR3 is 15 amino acids long. Everyone who took part was about 18 to 90 years old, and they came from about 25 US areas. This clonotype was obtained from a woman in her forties or fifties who had recovered from COVID-19. The sequenced sample consisted of PBMCs or T cells enriched from blood (not recorded which). The rearrangement joins TRBV14 to TRBJ1-6, with a weak D call TRBD1 (5 bases). CDR3 loop: CASSQDAGSISPLHF. CDR3 bases: TGTGCCAGCAGCCAAGACGCAGGGTCTATTTCACCCCTCCACTTT.